This TCR beta chain was identified during a study of blood T cell repertoires in COVID-19. Study information: The cDNA or gDNA used as material had been derived from T cells, B-cell-depleted T cells, or PBMCs.

CDR1 is KGHSH and CDR2 is LQKENI in the germline V gene. CDR3 length: 15 amino acids. Trimming took 3 bases from V and 8 from J, leaving 19 bases between them. Produced via immunoSEQ multiplex PCR; TCRdb's table is partial and in-frame only. The sample lists over 200,000 clones; less than 90% were seen once. This sequence was found in a woman between 35 and 50 years old who had recovered from COVID-19. The gene calls are TRBV18 and TRBJ1-2, with TRBD1 as a possible D gene (6 bases). The sample comprised PBMCs or T cells enriched from blood (not recorded which). The CDR3 DNA is TGTGCCAGCTCACCGTCTGAAGGGAGGGGGTTCGGCTACACCTTC. Translating gives CASSPSEGRGFGYTF.